This T cell receptor (beta chain) was retrieved from a study of long-term antiretroviral therapy in people with HIV. In each sample, roughly 0.95-10 million cryopreserved PBMC were present before DNA extraction. Study-level points and caveats: CDR3 lengths in HIV samples spanned a narrower range than controls. Pre-ART clonal expansion yielded clones that dominated the repertoire at all time points.

With 5 bases removed from V and 6 bases from J, the gap between germline ends came to 9 bases. This CDR3 contains 12 residues. CDR1 is MNHEY, CDR2 SMNVEV, per germline (reference sequence). As for this clone: Its specificity is not known.

Investigators performed immunoSEQ version v3.0 at survey level. Produced via immunoSEQ multiplex PCR; TCRdb's table is partial and in-frame only. This repertoire shows about 16,000 clones, roughly three quarters found once; its top ten account for 10% to 14%. The sequence was collected from a woman aged 40 to 55 with HIV. The input for sequencing was unsorted PBMCs, taken 2.3 years after starting antiretroviral therapy. The rearrangement links TRBV27 to TRBJ2-3; no reliable D call. The CDR3 is CASSPLGDTQYF. CDR3 nucleotide sequence: TGTGCCAGCAGTCCCCTTGGGGATACGCAGTATTTT.